This T cell receptor beta chain was recorded in a study of T cell repertoires in cytomegalovirus infection. The wider study: Public TCR beta signatures marked donors with CMV infection and the matching HLA. Regarding the study as a whole: There were carriers of CMV plus the relevant HLA, and cumulative public TCR beta family frequency identified them. In two of eight donors, the top clonotype was HLA-C-restricted CMV-specific.

About this clonotype itself: No antigen is known for it.

MiXCR, run by TCRdb on the reads, gives a single entry per CDR3 protein. The sample records about 360,000 distinct CDR3 sequences, about a sixth being singletons. V trimming: 4 bases; J trimming: 5 bases; junction bases outside the gene matches: 3. Per the germline V gene, CDR1 is MDHEN and CDR2 is SYDVKM. This CDR3 spans 13 amino acids. The sequence came from a human donor in good health (CMV status not recorded). Some clones in this sample may be carry-over from other donors' samples. The chain is built from TRBV28 and TRBJ2-3; TRBD2 matches 7 bases. The sequencing input was PBMCs. DNA of the CDR3: TGTGCCAGCAGTTGGACTAGTTTAGATACGCAGTATTTT. Protein sequence: CASSWTSLDTQYF.